This T cell receptor beta chain is from a study of cytotoxic CD8 clonotypes in ibrutinib-treated CLL. Study background: Once patients had received a median 12 months of treatment, range 6 to 36, response samples were obtained.

The CDR3 contains 14 residues. The V gene's germline CDR1 is MDHEN and CDR2 SYDVKM. Trimming cost V 6 bases and J 5 bases; bases outside gene matches: 9. Overall study findings and caveats: Higher clonality was seen at ibrutinib response and a return toward baseline at progression.

In the case of this clone: The antigen is not known.

Deep sequencing aimed at 1 in 200,000 to 1 in 1 million T cells' resolution. Clones were sequenced by immunoSEQ multiplex PCR, and TCRdb holds only the in-frame ones, with some missing. Here the sample spans 250,000 to 350,000 clones, approximately 76% being singletons. The receptor was isolated from a human donor with chronic lymphocytic leukemia. The source material was PBMCs, sampled at disease progression, from a patient treated with ibrutinib. The chain links TRBV28 to TRBJ1-2; 7 bases agree with TRBD1. CDR3 bases: TGTGCCAGCAGAAGACAGGGAGTAGAATATGGCTACACCTTC. It specifies CASRRQGVEYGYTF.